These 7 T cell receptor beta chains share one sample of origin, sequenced in a study of T-cell memory formation after mild COVID-19. TCRdb redid the calling of the 5' RACE reads with MiXCR, one entry per CDR3 protein. The table records about 290,000 distinct CDR3 sequences, 15% of them present only once. The source material was PBMCs or a T cell subset sorted from them (not recorded which). The origin of the receptors is a man aged 18-30 years who had mild COVID-19 (a few samples of this study predate the infection). Cell type and time point are not known.

This chain connects TRBV29-1 to TRBJ2-7; 9 bases map to TRBD1. V shed 7 bases and J 1 base; nucleotides not matched to a gene: 5. Germline loops: CDR1 SQVTM, CDR2 ANQGSEA. CDR3 length: 13 residues. The CDR3 DNA follows: TGCAGCGCAGCGACAGGGGGTTCCTACGAGCAGTACTTC. This encodes CSAATGGSYEQYF.

This clonotype was observed a few times. The chain uses TRBV10-3 and TRBJ1-1, with TRBD1 identical over 10 bases. From germline, CDR1 is ENHRY and CDR2 SYGVKD. The CDR3 is 17 residues long. V lost 2 bases to trimming and J lost 4 bases; unmatched junction nucleotides: 10. The CDR3 loop is CAISEGTGATSSTEAFF. The CDR3 nucleotides read TGTGCCATCAGTGAGGGGACAGGGGCTACCTCCAGCACTGAAGCTTTCTTT.

This rearrangement joins TRBV2 to TRBJ2-1; 8 positions match TRBD2. Germline loops: CDR1 SNHLY, CDR2 FYNNEI. V was clipped by 3 bases and J by 3 bases; unmatched bases: 7. The length of the CDR3 is 16 residues. In DNA, the CDR3 is TGTGCCAGCAGTGATCCAAGACTAGCGAGCTACAATGAGCAGTTCTTC. As protein: CASSDPRLASYNEQFF.

This clonotype appeared many times. This sequence joins TRBV5-1 and TRBJ2-7, with D unclear. The CDR3 has 14 amino acids. Germline CDR1 and CDR2: SGHRS and YFSETQ. Trimming left V 0 bases short and J 0 bases short, with 7 bases between. The CDR3 nucleotides are TGCGCCAGCAGCTTGGATCCGAGCTCCTACGAGCAGTACGTC. Protein: CASSLDPSSYEQYV.

This clonotype has just a few counts. A read error may produce the germline difference seen at one junction end. The chain employs TRBV7-2 and TRBJ1-6, with D maybe TRBD1 (5 bases). The CDR3 length is 13 residues. Germline V gene sequence: CDR1 SGHTA, CDR2 FQGNSA. The CDR3 spells CASGFAGDSPLHF. The DNA of the CDR3 is TGTGCCAGCGGCTTCGCGGGGGATTCACCCCTCCACTTT. Complete variable domain (other parts from reference TRBV7-2 and TRBJ1-6): GAGVSQSPSNKVTEKGKDVELRCDPISGHTALYWYRQSLGQGLEFLIYFQGNSAPDKSGLPSDRFSAERTGGSVSTLTIQRTQQEDSAVYLCASGFAGDSPLHFGNGTRLTVT.

The table lists this clonotype with many counts. This CDR3 reads CASSLRGSGDTQYF. The CDR3 coding sequence is TGCGCCAGCAGCTTGCGTGGTAGCGGGGATACGCAGTATTTT. The chain combines TRBV5-1 with TRBJ2-3; 7 bases are shared with TRBD2. The CDR3 has 14 amino acids. Germline V gives CDR1 SGHRS, CDR2 YFSETQ. The J segment lost 6 bases and the V segment lost 1 base, leaving 5 bases of the junction unmatched.

This clonotype was recorded at least ten times. The rearrangement links TRBV5-1 to TRBJ1-6; D gene unclear. Germline CDR1 reads SGHRS; CDR2 reads YFSETQ. Trimming stripped 6 bases from V and 14 bases from J, with 27 bases between. This CDR3 has 16 amino acids. CDR3 sequence (DNA): TGCGCCAGCACCGACCTTATGGACGGAGGATTAGTTTCCCTCCACTTT. Protein: CASTDLMDGGLVSLHF. Filled out from reference TRBV5-1 and TRBJ1-6, the complete variable domain reads KAGVTQTPRYLIKTRGQQVTLSCSPISGHRSVSWYQQTPGQGLQFLFEYFSETQRNKGNFPGRFSGRQFSNSRSEMNVSTLELGDSALYLCASTDLMDGGLVSLHFGNGTRLTVT.